Shown below are 11 T cell receptor beta chains from a single sample sequenced in a study of shared clonotypes between healthy human individuals. Produced via immunoSEQ multiplex PCR; TCRdb's table is partial and in-frame only. Of about 2.1 million clones listed, 93% are singletons. Naive CD8 populations comprised CD45RO-negative cells positively selected for CCR7, excluding terminally differentiated effector memory CD45RA+ cells. Sequencing was done on a sample of naive CD8+ T cells from PBMCs. The receptors shown here come from a young man in good health. Some clones in this sample may be carry-over from other donors' samples.

Concerning this clone itself: In the same sample, other DNA sequences code for this CDR3. The chain employs TRBV28 and TRBJ1-4, with 7 bases fitting TRBD1. The V gene end was trimmed by 3 bases and the J gene end by 8 bases; junction bases not matched to a gene: 6. The CDR3 contains 14 residues. Germline lookup yields CDR1 MDHEN and CDR2 SYDVKM. The CDR3 sequence: CASSLWTGGEKLFF. In DNA, the CDR3 is TGTGCCAGCAGTTTGTGGACAGGAGGGGAAAAACTGTTTTTT.

The chain combines TRBV27 with TRBJ2-2, with TRBD1 matching over 12 bases. CDR3 length: 18 amino acids. CDR1 MNHEY and CDR2 SMNVEV come from the germline V gene (reference sequence). V dropped 2 bases and J dropped 3; count of bases not matched to a gene: 7. The CDR3 is CASSLPGQGASDTGELFF. The CDR3 DNA reads TGTGCCAGCAGTTTACCGGGACAGGGGGCGTCGGACACCGGGGAGCTGTTTTTT.

This chain uses TRBV2 with TRBJ2-4, with D perhaps matching TRBD1 (6 bases). The CDR3 is made up of 16 amino acids. Germline CDR1 reads SNHLY; CDR2 reads FYNNEI. Between the trimmed V and J ends, which lost 5 bases and 8 bases, there was a span of 22 bases. CDR3 nucleotide sequence: TGTGCCAGCAGTCCGGTCTCACCGGGCAGGGGAGACATTCAGTACTTC. Its translation: CASSPVSPGRGDIQYF.

V usage is TRBV29-1 and J usage is TRBJ2-3; D is undetermined. In germline, CDR1 is SQVTM, CDR2 ANQGSEA. The CDR3 covers 15 residues. V lost 2 bases to trimming and J lost 0 bases, with 12 bases between them. CDR3 sequence reads: CSVEKDGSSTDTQYF. The CDR3 DNA sequence: TGCAGCGTTGAAAAGGACGGCAGCAGCACAGATACGCAGTATTTT.

On this clone: This sample includes further DNA sequences coding for the same CDR3. This chain connects TRBV27 to TRBJ2-5; possibly TRBD2 for D (6 bases). Trimming removed 5 bases from V and 5 bases from J, with 15 bases in between. Germline V gene data show CDR1 as MNHEY and CDR2 as SMNVEV (reference sequence). This CDR3 contains 14 residues. In DNA form, the CDR3 reads TGTGCCAGCAGTCCCCTGCTGGCGGGGGAGACCCAGTACTTC. Translated, it gives CASSPLLAGETQYF.

The chain joins TRBV28 to TRBJ2-7; 7 bases map to TRBD2. V dropped 4 bases and J dropped 4; count of bases not matched to a gene: 7. The CDR3 spans 14 residues. The V gene's germline CDR1 is MDHEN and CDR2 SYDVKM. The CDR3 DNA follows: TGTGCCAGCAGTTGGGGTAGCGGGTCTTACGAGCAGTACTTC. Its translation: CASSWGSGSYEQYF.

This chain connects TRBV15 to TRBJ2-5; TRBD2 matches 15 bases. Germline CDR1 is LNHNV and CDR2 is YYDKDF (reference sequence). V was pared by 4 bases and J by 5 bases, with 5 bases of the junction left unmatched. This CDR3 is 16 amino acids long. The CDR3 DNA reads as TGTGCCACCAGCACGGGGACTAGCGGGAGGAGGGAGACCCAGTACTTC. Its protein is CATSTGTSGRRETQYF.

The rearrangement links TRBV7-6 to TRBJ2-1; 7 bases are a match to TRBD2. V shed 8 bases and J 3 bases; nucleotides not matched to a gene: 7. CDR1 and CDR2 from the germline V gene are SGHVS and FNYEAQ. The CDR3 sequence is 14 residues long. The CDR3 nucleotides read TGTGCCAGCGGATTAGCGGGCGACTACAATGAGCAGTTCTTC. This encodes CASGLAGDYNEQFF.

This chain uses TRBV5-8 with TRBJ2-7, with D hard to call. CDR1 is SGHTS, CDR2 YDEGEE, per germline. Trimming removed 2 bases from V and 0 bases from J, with 18 bases in between. This CDR3 comprises 17 residues. The DNA for the CDR3 is TGTGCCAGCAGCTTCTCTTTGTTCAGGACCCTCTCCTACGAGCAGTACTTC. This translates into CASSFSLFRTLSYEQYF.

The CDR3 DNA is TGTGCCAGTAAGGAGAGCGGGCGGCACAGCTCCTACAATGAGCAGTTCTTC. Translation: CASKESGRHSSYNEQFF. This chain uses TRBV19 with TRBJ2-1; D perhaps matches TRBD2 (6 bases). Germline V gene data show CDR1 as LNHDA and CDR2 as SQIVND (reference sequence). Trimming stripped 7 bases from V and 0 bases from J, with 19 bases between. The CDR3 contains 17 residues.

The chain uses TRBV6-1 and TRBJ2-3, with D possibly matching TRBD1 (6 bases). CDR3 length: 12 amino acids. The V gene's germline CDR1 is MNHNS and CDR2 SASEGT. V was pared by 8 bases and J by 4 bases, with 10 bases between. The CDR3 loop reads CASWDTADTQYF. The CDR3 coding sequence is TGTGCCAGCTGGGACACGGCAGATACGCAGTATTTT.